This T cell receptor beta chain was found in a study of T cell responses to AZD1222 COVID-19 vaccine. Study details: Second-dose recipients at about 4 or about 12 weeks were treated as one pooled group. Study-wide points: Spike-specific TCR breadth and depth grew following two AZD1222 doses. Most donors were white British and more were female, and clonal diversity was possibly underestimated. At 160-218 and 743-854, vaccine-associated CD4 TCRs were dominant, and they spanned spike.

Method: immunoSEQ multiplex PCR; TCRdb's copy keeps in-frame clones and lacks some. The sample records 100,000 to 150,000 clones, approximately 86% being singletons. In the case of this clone: Its antigen is undetermined.

The CDR3 totals 14 residues. The V gene's germline CDR1 is MDHEN and CDR2 SYDVKM. The V end was cut by 5 bases, the J end by 4 bases, with 14 bases between. The clonotype originates from an adult in good health. The specimen comprised peripheral blood, sampled on day 0 of AZD1222 vaccination. The chain couples TRBV28 to TRBJ1-2, with D possibly matching TRBD1 (5 bases). CDR3 in DNA: TGTGCCAGCAGTCCCAGGGTAGAGGTCTATGGCTACACCTTC. This gives the protein CASSPRVEVYGYTF.